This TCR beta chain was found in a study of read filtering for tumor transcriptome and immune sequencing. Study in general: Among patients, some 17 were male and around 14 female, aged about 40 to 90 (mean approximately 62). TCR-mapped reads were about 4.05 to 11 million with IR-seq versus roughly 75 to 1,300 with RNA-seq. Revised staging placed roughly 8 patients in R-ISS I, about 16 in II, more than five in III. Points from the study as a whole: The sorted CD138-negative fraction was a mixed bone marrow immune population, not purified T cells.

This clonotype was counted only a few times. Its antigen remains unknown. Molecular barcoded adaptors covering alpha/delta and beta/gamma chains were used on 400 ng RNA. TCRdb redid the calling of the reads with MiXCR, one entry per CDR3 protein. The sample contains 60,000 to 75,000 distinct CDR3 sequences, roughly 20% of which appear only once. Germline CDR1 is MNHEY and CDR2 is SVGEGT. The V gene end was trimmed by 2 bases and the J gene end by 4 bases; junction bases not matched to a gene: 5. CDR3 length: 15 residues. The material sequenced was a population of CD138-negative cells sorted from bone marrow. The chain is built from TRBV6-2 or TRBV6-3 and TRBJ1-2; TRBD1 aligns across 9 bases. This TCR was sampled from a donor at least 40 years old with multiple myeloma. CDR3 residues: CASSYDKQGAYGYTF. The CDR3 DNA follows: TGTGCCAGCAGTTACGACAAACAGGGGGCCTATGGCTACACCTTC.